Below are 26 T cell receptor beta chains sequenced from a single sample in a study of T cells in Graves' hyperthyroidism and ophthalmopathy. Amplified TCR beta CDR3 regions came from RNA transcripts. First-round RT-PCR of the TCR CDR3 relied on the HTBI primer set. TCRdb redid the calling of the multiplex PCR reads with MiXCR, one entry per CDR3 protein. The table records around 350,000 distinct CDR3 sequences, over 10% of them present only once. Sequencing used blood. These receptors were obtained from a woman under 30 with Graves' hyperthyroidism.

This clonotype was recorded a few times. The chain is built from TRBV6-1 and TRBJ2-1; 9 bases fit TRBD1. The CDR3 is made up of 15 amino acids. V lost 2 bases to trimming and J lost 7 bases; unmatched junction nucleotides: 6. The germline gives CDR1 MNHNS, CDR2 SASEGT. The CDR3 DNA sequence: TGTGCCAGCAGTGAAAGAAAGGACAGGGGAAATGAGCAGTTCTTC. Its translation: CASSERKDRGNEQFF.

This clonotype was observed many times. V usage is TRBV11-2 and J usage is TRBJ1-6; D not certain. The germline V gene has CDR1 SGHAT and CDR2 FQNNGV. The CDR3 spans 14 residues. Trimming removed 3 bases at V and 6 bases at J, with 9 bases between. The CDR3 nucleotides are TGTGCCAGCAGCTTGGAGACGATTAATTCACCCCTCCACTTT. Encoded protein: CASSLETINSPLHF.

This clonotype was recorded only once. Possible read error: a much larger clone is one base away. The chain recombines TRBV2 with TRBJ2-1, with TRBD2 identical over 9 bases. The CDR3 loop spans 15 amino acids. The germline CDR1 and CDR2 sequences are SNHLY and FYNNEI. The CDR3 sequence is CASSSIAGAYNKQFF. The CDR3 DNA reads TGTGCCAGCAGTTCAATAGCGGGGGCTTACAATAAGCAGTTCTTC.

This clonotype was counted ten times or more. This chain joins TRBV11-2 and TRBJ2-1; D might be TRBD2 (7 bases). The CDR3 has 15 residues. V shed 2 bases and J shed 7 bases, with 15 bases lying between them. Germline V gene lookup returns CDR1 SGHAT and CDR2 FQNNGV. CDR3 DNA sequence: TGTGCCAGCAGCTTATTTCGGGGAGGGGGGAATGAGCAGTTCTTC. Protein product: CASSLFRGGGNEQFF.

This clonotype occurred many times. The chain couples TRBV27 to TRBJ1-5; TRBD1 matches at 8 bases. V was pared by 6 bases and J by 3 bases, with 4 bases of the junction left unmatched. The CDR3 covers 14 residues. Looked up from germline, CDR1 is MNHEY and CDR2 is SMNVEV (reference sequence). CDR3 region: CASRETGDNQPQHF. The DNA of the CDR3 is TGTGCCAGCAGGGAGACAGGGGACAATCAGCCCCAGCATTTT.

There are many counts of this clonotype. The J gene is TRBJ2-1, the V gene TRBV29-1; no reliable D call. V lost 7 bases and J lost 4, with 14 bases in between. The CDR3 consists of 13 residues. Germline CDR1 and CDR2: SQVTM and ANQGSEA. CDR3 in amino acids: CSDRPGPYNEQFF. CDR3 nucleotides: TGCAGCGATAGACCTGGCCCGTACAATGAGCAGTTCTTC.

This clonotype was seen at least ten times. The chain joins TRBV2 to TRBJ2-1; D may correspond to TRBD1 or TRBD2 (5 bases each). Germline-derived CDR1 and CDR2 are SNHLY and FYNNEI. The CDR3 runs to 14 residues. V gave up 7 bases and J gave up 6 bases, with 16 bases separating them. CDR3 loop: CASIVGVWANEQFF. For the CDR3, the DNA is TGTGCCAGCATTGTGGGGGTCTGGGCCAATGAGCAGTTCTTC.

V gene TRBV5-5 combines with J gene TRBJ2-5; the D is unclear. The CDR3 sequence is 15 residues long. Germline loops: CDR1 SGHKS, CDR2 YYEKEE (reference sequence). Trimming removed 1 base from V and 1 base from J, with 11 bases in between. The CDR3, as DNA: TGTGCCAGCAGCTTGTATAGGTCGGTCCAAGAGACCCAGTACTTC. It specifies CASSLYRSVQETQYF.

This clonotype was seen repeatedly, ten times or more. The chain couples TRBV11-2 to TRBJ1-5; perhaps TRBD1 as D (5 bases). The ends were cut back, 1 base at V and 1 base at J, with 11 bases in the middle. Germline CDR1 and CDR2: SGHAT and FQNNGV. The CDR3 is made up of 16 amino acids. The CDR3 sequence is CASSLGGARSNQPQHF. CDR3 in DNA: TGTGCCAGCAGCTTAGGAGGGGCTCGGAGCAATCAGCCCCAGCATTTT.

Comment on this clonotype: A read error may explain this, as a much larger clone is one base away. The gene calls are TRBV27 and TRBJ1-5, with D uncertain. CDR3 length equals 15 residues. Germline CDR1 is MNHEY and CDR2 is SMNVEV (reference sequence). In DNA, the CDR3 is TGTGCCAGCAGTGCCCGCCGGGGTAGCAGTCAGCCCCAGCATTTT. Translating gives CASSARRGSSQPQHF.

This clonotype was seen a few times. This sequence joins TRBV24-1 and TRBJ2-3; the D gene is possibly TRBD2 (7 bases). V lost 3 bases and J lost 1, with 19 bases in between. Per the germline V gene, CDR1 is KGHDR and CDR2 is SFDVKD. The CDR3 loop spans 18 amino acids. CDR3 coding DNA: TGTGCCACCAGTGATAATACTTGGGGGGGGGCCGGCACAGATACGCAGTATTTT. It yields the protein CATSDNTWGGAGTDTQYF.

This clonotype has more than one count but fewer than ten. In DNA, the CDR3 is TGCAGCGTCGGGGGAGGCCACTCCTACGAGCAGTACTTC. Its protein is CSVGGGHSYEQYF. V is TRBV29-1 and J is TRBJ2-7, with D perhaps TRBD2 (6 bases). CDR1 is SQVTM, CDR2 ANQGSEA, per germline. Trimming removed 6 bases at V and 0 bases at J, with 12 bases between. This CDR3 contains 13 residues.

This clonotype was counted many times. V gene TRBV6-1 combines with J gene TRBJ1-2; D not certain. Looked up from germline, CDR1 is MNHNS and CDR2 is SASEGT. With 5 bases removed from V and 8 bases from J, the gap between germline ends came to 21 bases. The CDR3 is 15 amino acids. The CDR3 reads CASSPPGETGKGYTF. In DNA, the CDR3 is TGTGCCAGCAGTCCGCCGGGAGAGACGGGAAAAGGCTACACCTTC.

This clonotype was recorded many times. The rearrangement links TRBV2 to TRBJ2-7, with 9 bases lining up with TRBD1. The CDR3 contains 13 residues. CDR1 and CDR2 from the germline V gene are SNHLY and FYNNEI. The junction had 4 bases not matched to a gene; V was cut back by 7 bases and J by 3 bases. The CDR3 region has the DNA TGTGCCAGCAAAGGGACAGGGCTCTACGAGCAGTACTTC. Its protein is CASKGTGLYEQYF.

This chain connects TRBV3-1 to TRBJ1-2, with TRBD1 matching over 7 bases. V lost 7 bases and J lost 7; bases outside the gene matches: 12. The CDR3 sequence is 14 residues long. CDR1 is LGHDT, CDR2 YNNKEL, per germline (reference sequence). The CDR3 DNA is TGTGCCAGCACCCGAGAGGGGGCAGGGGTTGGCTACACCTTC. It translates to CASTREGAGVGYTF. Complete variable domain (other parts from reference TRBV3-1 and TRBJ1-2): DTAVSQTPKYLVTQMGNDKSIKCEQNLGHDTMYWYKQDSKKFLKIMFSYNNKELIINETVPNRFSPKSPDKAHLNLHINSLELGDSAVYFCASTREGAGVGYTFGSGTRLTVV.

With regard to this clonotype: This may be a read error, as it is one base from a much larger clone. DNA for the CDR3: TGCAGCGCGGAACGACGGGGTACGGATACGCAGTATTTT. Its translation is CSAERRGTDTQYF. The chain is built from TRBV29-1 and TRBJ2-3, with a possible D match to TRBD2 (5 bases). Germline V gene lookup returns CDR1 SQVTM and CDR2 ANQGSEA. The CDR3 has 13 residues. V was trimmed by 7 bases and J by 6 bases, leaving 17 bases between them.

Many counts were recorded for this clonotype. An end of the junction differs from the germline gene, which may be a read error. The rearrangement links TRBV7-7 to TRBJ2-7, with D unresolved. The germline V gene encodes CDR1 SSHAT and CDR2 FNYEAQ (reference sequence). The CDR3 totals 13 residues. This chain's CDR3 is CASSPTESYEQYF. CDR3 coding DNA: TGTGCTAGCAGCCCCACAGAGTCCTACGAGCAGTACTTC.

Ten or more counts support this clonotype. The CDR3 protein is CASSIGPGLAREQYF. CDR3 coding DNA: TGCGCCAGCAGCATAGGCCCTGGACTAGCTCGGGAGCAGTACTTC. The chain combines TRBV5-1 with TRBJ2-7; 8 bases fit TRBD2. Germline-derived CDR1 and CDR2 are SGHRS and YFSETQ. The CDR3 has 15 amino acids. J was trimmed by 7 bases and V by 4 bases; bases with no gene match: 13.

Ten or more counts support this clonotype. The chain links TRBV5-1 to TRBJ1-2; 8 bases fit TRBD1. Germline CDR1 and CDR2: SGHRS and YFSETQ. This CDR3 has 12 residues. V was pared by 10 bases and J by 8 bases, with 10 bases of the junction left unmatched. The CDR3 region is CASQGDLFGYTF. CDR3 sequence (DNA): TGCGCCTCACAGGGGGACCTGTTCGGCTACACCTTC.

This clonotype was found many times. The V gene is TRBV2, the J gene TRBJ2-5, with D tentatively TRBD2 (5 bases). Germline-derived CDR1 and CDR2 are SNHLY and FYNNEI. This CDR3 has 13 residues. Trimming took off 0 bases at V and 7 bases at J, with 9 bases between the two ends. The CDR3 spells CASSEASGLTQYF. The CDR3 DNA is TGTGCCAGCAGTGAAGCGTCCGGACTGACCCAGTACTTC.

This clonotype has a count of ten or more. DNA for the CDR3: TGTGCCAGCAGTTACCCTCTAGCGGGTACCGAAGATACGCAGTATTTT. Translation: CASSYPLAGTEDTQYF. The chain employs TRBV6-6 and TRBJ2-3; 8 bases fit TRBD2. The ends lost 2 bases at V and 5 bases at J; junction bases unmatched: 9. CDR1 and CDR2 from the germline V gene are MNHNY and SVGAGI (reference sequence). The CDR3 covers 16 residues.

Ten or more counts support this clonotype. The rearrangement links TRBV6-2 or TRBV6-3 to TRBJ2-7; no firm D call. Germline V CDR1 and CDR2: MNHEY, SVGEGT. Trimming removed 0 bases from V and 6 bases from J, with 6 bases in between. The CDR3 loop spans 12 amino acids. CDR3 protein: CASSYSMSEQYF. Written as DNA, the CDR3 is TGTGCCAGCAGTTACTCGATGAGCGAGCAGTACTTC.

This clonotype has a count of ten or more. V gene TRBV7-3 combines with J gene TRBJ2-2; D assignment may be TRBD1 or TRBD2 (6 bases each). Germline V gene sequence: CDR1 SGHTA, CDR2 FQGTGA. This CDR3 region has 18 residues. V was shortened by 3 bases and J by 0 bases, with 17 bases between the two germline ends. This CDR3 reads CASSFRSTGAANTGELFF. The CDR3 DNA reads as TGTGCCAGCAGCTTCCGGTCCACGGGGGCAGCGAACACCGGGGAGCTGTTTTTT.

The chain has TRBV12-3 or TRBV12-4 and TRBJ2-1; D gene uncertain. V shed 5 bases and J shed 8 bases, with 16 bases lying between them. CDR3 length equals 14 residues. CDR3 in amino acids: CASSTLDGPDEQFF. The CDR3 region has the DNA TGTGCCAGCAGTACGTTGGACGGCCCCGATGAGCAGTTCTTC.

This clonotype was recorded many times. V gene TRBV28 combines with J gene TRBJ1-5; no firm D call. Germline loops: CDR1 MDHEN, CDR2 SYDVKM. V was trimmed by 8 bases and J by 5 bases, leaving 10 bases between them. The CDR3 is 12 amino acids. The CDR3 loop reads CASQRYDQPQHF. The CDR3 DNA is TGTGCCAGCCAAAGGTACGATCAGCCCCAGCATTTT.

The CDR3 here is CAADLHRVRFDGYTF. Written as DNA, the CDR3 is TGTGCCGCCGACCTCCACAGGGTTCGGTTTGATGGCTACACCTTC. The chain combines TRBV28 with TRBJ1-2, with D perhaps matching TRBD1 (6 bases). V was cut by 11 bases and J by 6 bases, with 25 bases left in between. CDR3 length: 15 amino acids. From germline, CDR1 is MDHEN and CDR2 SYDVKM.